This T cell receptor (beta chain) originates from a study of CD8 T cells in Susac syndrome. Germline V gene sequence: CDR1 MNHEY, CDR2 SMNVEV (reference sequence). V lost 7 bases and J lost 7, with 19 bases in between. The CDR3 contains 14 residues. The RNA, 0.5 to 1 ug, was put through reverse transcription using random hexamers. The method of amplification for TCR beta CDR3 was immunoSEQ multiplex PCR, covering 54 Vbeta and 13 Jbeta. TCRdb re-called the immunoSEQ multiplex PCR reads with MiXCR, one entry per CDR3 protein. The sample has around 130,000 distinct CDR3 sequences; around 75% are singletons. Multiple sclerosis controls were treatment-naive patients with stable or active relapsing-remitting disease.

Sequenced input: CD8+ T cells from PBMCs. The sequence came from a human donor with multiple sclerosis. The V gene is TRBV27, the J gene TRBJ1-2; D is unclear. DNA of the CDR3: TGTGCCAGCAAGTATCCAGGCCTCTCTGGTGGCTACACCTTC. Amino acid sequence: CASKYPGLSGGYTF.